Sequencing of this T cell receptor beta chain was carried out in a study of shared clonotypes between healthy human individuals. Here immunoSEQ multiplex PCR was the method, and the copy in TCRdb shows in-frame clones only, minus some. The data contain about 300,000 clones, around 67% of them singletons. General study findings and limits: At large depth, rarefaction still showed sorted-subset sequencing to be incomplete.

About this clone itself: The antigen is undetermined.

Sequencing used memory CD4+ T cells sorted from blood. Regarding subset: CD45RA-negative fraction. The sequence came from a man aged 25 to 40 in good health.

The CDR3 region has the DNA TGTGCCATCAGACCGGGACAGGGGGCTAACACTGAAGCTTTCTTT. Its protein product is CAIRPGQGANTEAFF. The chain combines TRBV10-3 with TRBJ1-1, with 12 positions matching TRBD1. After removal of 6 bases from V and 2 bases from J, the junction contained 4 bases not matched to a gene. This CDR3 is built from 15 residues. Germline V lookup: CDR1 ENHRY, CDR2 SYGVKD.